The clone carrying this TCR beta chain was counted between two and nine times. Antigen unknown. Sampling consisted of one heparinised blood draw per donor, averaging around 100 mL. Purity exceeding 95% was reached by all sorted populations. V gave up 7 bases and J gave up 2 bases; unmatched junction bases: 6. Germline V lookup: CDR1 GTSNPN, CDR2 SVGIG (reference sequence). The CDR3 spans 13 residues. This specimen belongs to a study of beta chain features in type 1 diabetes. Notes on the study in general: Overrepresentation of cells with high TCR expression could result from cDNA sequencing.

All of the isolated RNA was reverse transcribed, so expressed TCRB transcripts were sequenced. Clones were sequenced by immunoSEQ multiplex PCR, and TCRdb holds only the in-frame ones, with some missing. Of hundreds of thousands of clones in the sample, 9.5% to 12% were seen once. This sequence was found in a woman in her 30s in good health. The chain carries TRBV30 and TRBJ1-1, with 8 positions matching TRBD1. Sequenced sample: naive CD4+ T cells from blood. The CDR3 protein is CASDRGGNTEAFF. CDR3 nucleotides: TGTGCCTCTGACAGGGGTGGCAACACTGAAGCTTTCTTT.